The 10 T cell receptor beta chains below come from one sample, sequenced in a study of cytomegalovirus exposure and HLA in healthy donors. Primers for the PCR totalled 60 Vbeta and 13 Jbeta. TCRdb keeps only in-frame clones here, not all; method: immunoSEQ multiplex PCR. The sample consists of about 97,000 clones, around three quarters of them appearing once. The sequenced sample consisted of PBMCs. These receptors originate from a man aged 35 to 55 in good health and CMV-seronegative.

The chain carries TRBV19 and TRBJ2-3; 7 bases agree with TRBD1. In germline, CDR1 is LNHDA, CDR2 SQIVND (reference sequence). The trim removed 1 base at V and 5 bases at J, leaving 6 bases unmatched. There are 15 residues in the CDR3. CDR3 coding DNA: TGTGCCAGTAGTATAGCAGGGGGTCCGCAAGATACGCAGTATTTT. Amino acid sequence: CASSIAGGPQDTQYF.

This chain connects TRBV5-1 to TRBJ2-5, with TRBD1 matching 9 bases. Germline loops: CDR1 SGHRS, CDR2 YFSETQ. The CDR3 totals 14 residues. V gave up 4 bases and J gave up 5 bases; unmatched junction bases: 6. The CDR3 region is CASSHGTGRETQYF. The CDR3 DNA is TGCGCCAGCAGCCACGGGACAGGGAGGGAGACCCAGTACTTC.

DNA for the CDR3: TGTGCCAGCAGCCCCGGGACTAGCGGGGGGGTTAGCAATGAGCAGTTCTTC. This sequence encodes CASSPGTSGGVSNEQFF. The chain is built from TRBV7-9 and TRBJ2-1, with 16 bases that match TRBD2. V trimming: 5 bases; J trimming: 6 bases; junction bases outside the gene matches: 7. The CDR3 has 17 amino acids. Germline V gene sequence: CDR1 SEHNR, CDR2 FQNEAQ (reference sequence).

CDR3 in amino acids: CASSEALRVPQHF. The CDR3 bases are TGTGCCAGCAGTGAAGCGCTTCGGGTTCCCCAGCATTTT. This rearrangement joins TRBV2 to TRBJ1-5; no reliable D call. Germline V gene lookup returns CDR1 SNHLY and CDR2 FYNNEI. Trimming took off 0 bases at V and 10 bases at J, with 10 bases between the two ends. This CDR3 region has 13 residues.

The V and J genes are TRBV2 and TRBJ2-2; D possibly corresponds to TRBD1 (5 bases). The CDR3 runs 17 residues. CDR1 and CDR2 (germline): SNHLY, FYNNEI. V lost 2 bases and J 0 bases, leaving 13 bases between the germline ends. CDR3 loop: CASSEFRDRANTGELFF. The CDR3 DNA sequence: TGTGCCAGCAGTGAATTTAGAGACAGAGCGAACACCGGGGAGCTGTTTTTT.

The rearrangement uses TRBV7-2 and TRBJ2-3; possible D gene TRBD2, 5 bases. The CDR3 contains 16 residues. The V and J ends lost 2 bases and 5 bases respectively, with 17 bases between them. The germline V gene encodes CDR1 SGHTA and CDR2 FQGNSA. The CDR3 DNA is TGTGCCAGCAGCTTACCTAGCTCTAGTCGGGGAGATACGCAGTATTTT. It specifies CASSLPSSSRGDTQYF.

A note on this clone: Other DNA sequences in the sample encode the same CDR3. The chain has TRBV6-5 and TRBJ1-3, with 7 bases identical to TRBD1. The germline V gene has CDR1 MNHEY and CDR2 SVGAGI. The junction had 3 bases not matched to a gene; V was cut back by 0 bases and J by 4 bases. This CDR3 spans 15 amino acids. The CDR3 loop reads CASSYSNRGGNTIYF. The CDR3 region has the DNA TGTGCCAGCAGTTACTCGAACAGGGGCGGAAACACCATATATTTT.

The rearrangement links TRBV6-1 to TRBJ2-7, with D perhaps matching TRBD2 (5 bases). Deletions cut 0 bases from V and 4 bases from J, with 13 bases between. Per the germline V gene, CDR1 is MNHNS and CDR2 is SASEGT. The CDR3 runs to 15 residues. Here the CDR3 reads CASSEALLTTYEQYF. The CDR3 DNA sequence: TGTGCCAGCAGTGAAGCGCTTCTGACTACTTACGAGCAGTACTTC.

The chain links TRBV13 to TRBJ2-1; TRBD2 is a possible D gene (6 bases). This CDR3 has 12 amino acids. V lost 4 bases to trimming and J lost 15 bases, with 16 bases between them. Per germline, CDR1 PRHDT and CDR2 FYEKMQ (reference sequence). The chain's CDR3 is CASSSTRGWRFF. CDR3 coding DNA: TGTGCCAGCAGCTCAACTCGGGGGTGGCGGTTCTTC.

The gene calls are TRBV2 and TRBJ2-7; 11 bases are a match to TRBD1. Germline loops: CDR1 SNHLY, CDR2 FYNNEI. V lost 5 bases, J lost 5 bases, and 5 bases stayed unmatched. The CDR3 consists of 14 residues. The CDR3 loop reads CASSRDRGWHEQYF. The CDR3 nucleotides are TGTGCCAGCAGTCGGGACAGGGGGTGGCACGAGCAGTACTTC.